Listed below are T cell receptor beta chains from one sample, sequenced in a study of blood T cell repertoires in COVID-19. Method: immunoSEQ multiplex PCR; TCRdb's copy keeps in-frame clones and lacks some. The sample lists around 65,000 clones, approximately 86% occurring once. The sample consisted of peripheral blood. The receptors shown here come from a human donor in a cohort sampled during active COVID-19. The CDR3 runs from the conserved cysteine through the conserved F or W. D genes are given only for firm matches. Only some rows state a clone size, as once, few, many or a class for expanded clones.

TRBJ2-1	.	TRBV12-3/TRBV12-4	once	TGTGCCAGCAGCAAATACCGGGATGAGCAGTTCTTC	CASSKYRDEQFF
TRBJ1-2	.	TRBV7-6	.	TGTGCCAGCAGCTTCCTGAGTGGGGAGGATGGCTACACCTTC	CASSFLSGEDGYTF
TRBJ1-5	.	TRBV7-2	.	TGTGCCAGCAGCTTAGGAGGGCCCCACAATCAGCCCCAGCATTTT	CASSLGGPHNQPQHF
TRBJ1-6	.	TRBV5-4	few	TGTGCCAGCAGCTTGGCTGACAGACTTAATTCACCCCTCCACTTT	CASSLADRLNSPLHF
TRBJ2-3	.	TRBV7-9	.	TGTGCCAGCAGCCCCGGGGATAGCACAGATACGCAGTATTTT	CASSPGDSTDTQYF
TRBJ2-3	.	TRBV4-3	.	TGCGCCAGCAGCCCCGATGCCACAGGCACAGATACGCAGTATTTT	CASSPDATGTDTQYF
TRBJ1-2	.	TRBV2	.	TGTGCCAGCAGTGGGGGGCCCGCTAACTATGGCTACACCTTC	CASSGGPANYGYTF
TRBJ1-4	TRBD1	TRBV4-3	.	TGCGCCAGCAGCCAAGCGGGGACAGGGAACTCGAAAAAACTGTTTTTT	CASSQAGTGNSKKLFF
TRBJ2-2	.	TRBV9	.	TGTGCCAGCAGCGTAACTCCAGGGGCCTCAAGCGGGGAGCTGTTTTTT	CASSVTPGASSGELFF
TRBJ1-5	.	TRBV28	.	TGTGCCAGCACTACGAGTCGTTTGCCCCAGCATTTT	CASTTSRLPQHF
TRBJ2-7	TRBD1	TRBV10-1	.	TGCGCCACCGCACCGGGACAGGGGCTTTGGGAGCAGTACTTC	CATAPGQGLWEQYF
TRBJ2-7	TRBD2	TRBV5-4	.	TGTGCCAGCAGCCAAAGGACTAGTCAGTATTACGAGCAGTACTTC	CASSQRTSQYYEQYF
TRBJ1-2	.	TRBV15	.	TGTGCCACCAGCCCTCGGGCTGGACAGTCATATGGCTACACCTTC	CATSPRAGQSYGYTF
TRBJ1-1	TRBD1	TRBV5-1	once	TGCGCCAGCAGCTCGAGACCGGGACAGGGGGCGACGGCTTTCTTT	CASSSRPGQGATAFF
TRBJ2-1	.	TRBV7-8	.	TGTGCCAGCAGCACCAGGACTATTGGGACCTACAATGAGCAGTTCTTC	CASSTRTIGTYNEQFF
TRBJ1-2	TRBD1	TRBV28	.	TGTGCCAGCATGGCAGGGGGCCGGGGCTATGGCTACACCTTC	CASMAGGRGYGYTF
TRBJ1-5	TRBD1	TRBV28	.	TGTGCCAGCAGTGCGGGACAGGGGGTCTCCCAGCCCCAGCATTTT	CASSAGQGVSQPQHF
TRBJ2-1	TRBD2	TRBV19	.	TGTGCCAGTAGTCCTCGGACTAGCGGGAGTTTGAACAATGAGCAGTTCTTC	CASSPRTSGSLNNEQFF
TRBJ1-1	TRBD1	TRBV27	.	TGTGCCAGCAGTTTATGGGGACAGGGGCCTGAAGCTTTCTTT	CASSLWGQGPEAFF
TRBJ2-7	.	TRBV18	.	TGTGCCAGCTCACCTTTTACACGGGGCTCCTACGAGCAGTACTTC	CASSPFTRGSYEQYF
TRBJ1-4	.	TRBV6-6	.	TGTGCCAGCAGTTACAGGGGTGGGGAAAAACTGTTTTTT	CASSYRGGEKLFF
TRBJ2-1	.	TRBV4-3	.	TGCGCCAGCAGCCAAGATCTGGACAGGCGGGGTTACAATGAGCAGTTCTTC	CASSQDLDRRGYNEQFF
TRBJ1-5	.	TRBV6-6	.	TGTGCCAGCAGTTACCAAGGACAATCGTCGCCCCAGCATTTT	CASSYQGQSSPQHF
TRBJ1-5	.	TRBV19	few	TGTGCCAGTAGAGGGGGCAATCAGCCCCAGCATTTT	CASRGGNQPQHF
TRBJ2-7	TRBD2	TRBV3-1/TRBV3-2	once	TGTGCCAGCAGCCAAATGCCCCAGAGCAGTAGCGGGAGGGACTTCCCCCTCGAGCAGTACTTC	CASSQMPQSSSGRDFPLEQYF
TRBJ2-5	.	TRBV7-9	.	TGTGCCAGCAGCTCAGTCGGAGCTCAAGAGACCCAGTACTTC	CASSSVGAQETQYF
TRBJ2-3	.	TRBV7-2	.	TGTGCCAGCAGCTTAAACCCCGAGGTTAGCACAGATACGCAGTATTTT	CASSLNPEVSTDTQYF
TRBJ2-5	.	TRBV27	.	TGTGCCAGCAGTTCTAGGGGAGGTCAAGAGACCCAGTACTTC	CASSSRGGQETQYF
TRBJ2-2	.	TRBV18	.	TGTGCCAGCTCACCACAGCCGGCCGGGGAGCTGTTTTTT	CASSPQPAGELFF
TRBJ1-2	TRBD1	TRBV27	.	TGTGCCAGCAGGCCGACAGGGGGCGGCTATGGCTACACCTTC	CASRPTGGGYGYTF
TRBJ1-1	.	TRBV12-3/TRBV12-4	.	TGTGCCAGCAGCCCAGCGAACGCCCAGGGAGCTTTCTTT	CASSPANAQGAFF
TRBJ2-3	.	TRBV6-5	few	TGTGCCAGCAGTTACGCAGTATCTAGCACAGATACGCAGTATTTT	CASSYAVSSTDTQYF
TRBJ2-3	TRBD2	TRBV19	.	TGTGCCAGTAGCCCAGGGGCGGGAGGGTCAAATACGCAGTATTTT	CASSPGAGGSNTQYF
TRBJ2-1	TRBD1	TRBV28	.	TGTGCCAGCAGTTTTCGGGACAGGGTCTACAATGAGCAGTTCTTC	CASSFRDRVYNEQFF
TRBJ1-2	TRBD1	TRBV28	.	TGTGCCAGCAGCAACGACAGGGGGCGCAGCGGCTACACCTTC	CASSNDRGRSGYTF
TRBJ2-7	.	TRBV19	.	TGTGCCAGTAGTATAGTTGCGGGGAGCTACGAGCAGTACTTC	CASSIVAGSYEQYF
TRBJ2-1	.	TRBV5-1	few	TGCGCCAGCAGTTACTCCGGGACGGCGGGGAATGAGCAGTTCTTC	CASSYSGTAGNEQFF
TRBJ2-1	.	TRBV11-3	.	TGTGCCAGCAGCTTGGGGCAGATCGGGAATGAGCAGTTCTTC	CASSLGQIGNEQFF
TRBJ2-7	.	TRBV7-9	.	TGTGCCAGCAGCTCACCGATGAGCTCCTACGAGCAGTACTTC	CASSSPMSSYEQYF
TRBJ2-1	TRBD2	TRBV7-9	few	TGTGCCAGCCGCGCAACTAGCGCCCACAATGAGCAGTTCTTC	CASRATSAHNEQFF
TRBJ1-4	.	TRBV27	.	TGTGCCAGCAGTTTTACGGGGGACCTCGGTAGAGCTAATGAAAAACTGTTTTTT	CASSFTGDLGRANEKLFF
TRBJ1-1	TRBD1	TRBV7-2	.	TGTGCCAGCAGCTTCCACAGGGGTCGGAACACTGAAGCTTTCTTT	CASSFHRGRNTEAFF
TRBJ1-1	TRBD1	TRBV6-5	once	TGTGCCAGCAAGACAGGGAGAGACACTGAAGCTTTCTTT	CASKTGRDTEAFF
TRBJ2-1	TRBD2	TRBV19	.	TGTGCCAGTAGTATAATGCTAGCGGGAGGGGCTGAGCAGTTCTTC	CASSIMLAGGAEQFF
TRBJ1-1	.	TRBV7-9	.	TGTGCCAGCAGCTCCCCTCCGGGAGCTTTCTTT	CASSSPPGAFF